Following are 11 T cell receptor beta chains from one sample sequenced in a study of blood T cells in healthy people across ages. Sample-barcoded 5' priming and a J-beta primer mix drove a second PCR of 7 to 11 cycles. A single record per CDR3 protein comes from TCRdb applying MiXCR to the 5' RACE reads. The sample holds 2 million or so distinct CDR3 sequences, 49% seen once. The sequencing sample was made of blood. The source is a woman between 40 and 55 years old in good health.

This clonotype was seen more than once but under ten times. The chain recombines TRBV6-2 or TRBV6-3 with TRBJ1-2; 8 bases align to TRBD1. Per germline, CDR1 MNHEY and CDR2 SVGEGT. The CDR3 consists of 15 residues. Unmatched junction bases numbered 9, after V lost 7 bases and J lost 2 bases. The CDR3 is CASTSTGGSNYGYTF. Here the CDR3 DNA reads TGTGCCAGCACCTCCACAGGGGGAAGCAACTATGGCTACACCTTC.

The sample holds a few counts of this clonotype. This sequence joins TRBV20-1 and TRBJ2-1, with D uncertain. The CDR3 loop spans 12 amino acids. Germline CDR1 reads DFQATT; CDR2 reads SNEGSKA (reference sequence). Trimming left V 3 bases short and J 5 bases short, with 8 bases between. CDR3 DNA sequence: TGCAGTGCTAGCAAGCCGAACAATGAGCAGTTCTTC. Its protein product is CSASKPNNEQFF.

This rearrangement joins TRBV27 to TRBJ2-1; 7 bases are shared with TRBD1. CDR1 MNHEY and CDR2 SMNVEV come from the germline V gene (reference sequence). The trim removed 7 bases at V and 7 bases at J, leaving 7 bases unmatched. The CDR3 is made up of 13 amino acids. The CDR3 DNA sequence: TGTGCCAGCACGTACAGGGGAATGAATGAGCAGTTCTTC. Amino acid sequence: CASTYRGMNEQFF.

The V and J genes are TRBV10-3 and TRBJ2-1; TRBD1 matches 7 bases. V shed 6 bases and J 5 bases; nucleotides not matched to a gene: 7. The CDR3 is made up of 14 amino acids. Germline V gene data show CDR1 as ENHRY and CDR2 as SYGVKD. Written as DNA, the CDR3 is TGTGCCATCAGGGGGACAGATCTAAACAATGAGCAGTTCTTC. As protein: CAIRGTDLNNEQFF.

The chain uses TRBV7-2 and TRBJ2-5; D is unresolved. The CDR3 length is 15 residues. CDR1 and CDR2 (germline): SGHTA, FQGNSA. Trimming pared 5 bases from V and 7 bases from J, leaving 20 bases between. This chain's CDR3 is CASSLETRVAVTQYF. The CDR3 bases are TGTGCCAGCAGCCTCGAAACCCGGGTCGCAGTGACCCAGTACTTC.

J is TRBJ2-1 and V is TRBV5-8; tentative D call: TRBD1 (6 bases). CDR1 SGHTS and CDR2 YDEGEE come from the germline V gene. V shed 4 bases and J shed 9 bases, with 23 bases lying between them. The CDR3 has 16 amino acids. The CDR3 nucleotides are TGTGCCAGCAGCCCAGGGGTCGGGTATAAGTTGAGTGAGCAGTTCTTC. The encoded protein is CASSPGVGYKLSEQFF.

V is TRBV6-1 and J is TRBJ2-1; TRBD2 is a possible D gene (6 bases). Germline CDR1 and CDR2: MNHNS and SASEGT. Deletions cut 1 base from V and 3 bases from J, with 13 bases between. CDR3 length: 16 amino acids. CDR3 coding DNA: TGTGCCAGCAGTGAAGAAGGGGCGGGGTTCTACAATGAGCAGTTCTTC. The encoded protein is CASSEEGAGFYNEQFF.

This chain connects TRBV6-6 to TRBJ2-2; no definite D call. Trimming took 2 bases from V and 4 from J, leaving 5 bases between them. The CDR3 is 13 residues long. In germline, CDR1 is MNHNY, CDR2 SVGAGI (reference sequence). The CDR3 is CASSYGVTGELFF. The CDR3 DNA follows: TGTGCCAGCAGTTACGGGGTCACCGGGGAGCTGTTTTTT.

The chain couples TRBV24-1 to TRBJ1-2; D possibly corresponds to TRBD1 (6 bases). From germline, CDR1 is KGHDR and CDR2 SFDVKD. The CDR3 has 15 amino acids. Trimming removed 10 bases from V and 3 bases from J, with 20 bases in between. The CDR3 sequence: CATRDRTQLHYGYTF. CDR3 coding DNA: TGTGCCACTAGAGACAGGACACAACTTCACTATGGCTACACCTTC.

This clonotype appeared a few times. The chain combines TRBV4-3 with TRBJ2-1, with 10 positions matching TRBD2. Unmatched junction bases numbered 9, after V lost 4 bases and J lost 3 bases. The CDR3 covers 17 residues. From germline, CDR1 is LGHNA and CDR2 YSLEER. The CDR3 loop reads CASSLSKTSGYYNEQFF. CDR3 DNA sequence: TGCGCCAGCAGCCTCTCAAAGACTAGCGGGTACTACAATGAGCAGTTCTTC.

This chain links TRBV7-2 with TRBJ2-5; 7 positions agree with TRBD1. Germline V gives CDR1 SGHTA, CDR2 FQGNSA. The CDR3 has 16 amino acids. Losses at the gene ends were 1 base for V and 0 bases for J; bases not matched to a gene: 5. The DNA for the CDR3 is TGTGCCAGCAGCTTAGTAGTGGGACAGAACCAAGAGACCCAGTACTTC. Amino acid sequence: CASSLVVGQNQETQYF.